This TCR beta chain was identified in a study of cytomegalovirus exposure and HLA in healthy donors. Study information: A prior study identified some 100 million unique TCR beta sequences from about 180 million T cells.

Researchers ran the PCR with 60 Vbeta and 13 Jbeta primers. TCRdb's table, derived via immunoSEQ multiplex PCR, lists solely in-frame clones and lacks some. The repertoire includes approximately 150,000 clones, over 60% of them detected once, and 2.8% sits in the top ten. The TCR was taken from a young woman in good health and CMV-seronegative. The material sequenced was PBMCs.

The CDR3 sequence: CASSLSGGGQPQHF. The CDR3 bases are TGTGCCAGCAGTTTATCCGGGGGAGGTCAGCCCCAGCATTTT. V usage is TRBV27 and J usage is TRBJ1-5, with D perhaps TRBD1 (5 bases). The germline gives CDR1 MNHEY, CDR2 SMNVEV (reference sequence). CDR3 length: 14 residues. The ends were cut back, 0 bases at V and 6 bases at J, with 9 bases in the middle.